These 24 T cell receptor beta chains were sequenced from one sample in a study of cytomegalovirus exposure and HLA in healthy donors. In the PCR, 60 Vbeta and 13 Jbeta primers were used. TCRdb's table, derived via immunoSEQ multiplex PCR, lists solely in-frame clones and lacks some. This table has fewer than 200,000 clones, almost 80% appearing once. The sample comprised PBMCs. Receptors were obtained from a man aged 35-49 years in good health and CMV-seropositive.

This clone was found a few times. The J gene is TRBJ2-1, the V gene TRBV27; 11 bases match TRBD2. Trimming took 5 bases from V and 9 from J; bases not matched to a gene: 9. CDR3 size: 15 residues. Germline CDR1 and CDR2: MNHEY and SMNVEV (reference sequence). The CDR3 here is CASSPTSGRSGEQFF. As DNA, the CDR3 is TGTGCCAGCAGTCCTACTAGCGGGAGATCGGGTGAGCAGTTCTTC.

The chain carries TRBV2 and TRBJ2-7; 9 positions agree with TRBD2. Germline V gene sequence: CDR1 SNHLY, CDR2 FYNNEI. With 6 bases clipped from V and 3 bases from J, the junction kept 9 bases outside the gene matches. This CDR3 comprises 15 residues. CDR3 region: CASSPTSGSFYEQYF. The CDR3 region has the DNA TGTGCCAGCAGCCCGACTAGCGGAAGTTTCTACGAGCAGTACTTC.

The rearrangement joins TRBV5-1 to TRBJ2-7; 9 bases agree with TRBD1. The CDR3 consists of 13 residues. The V and J ends lost 4 bases and 7 bases, in that order; junction bases with no gene match: 6. Germline V gene sequence: CDR1 SGHRS, CDR2 YFSETQ. The CDR3 spells CASSGTGGREQYF. In DNA, the CDR3 is TGCGCCAGCAGCGGTACAGGGGGCCGGGAGCAGTACTTC.

The rearrangement uses TRBV5-6 and TRBJ2-1; 12 bases fit TRBD2. J lost 8 bases, V lost 4 bases, and 13 bases had no gene match. CDR1 is SGHDT, CDR2 YYEEEE, per germline. The CDR3 has 17 amino acids. The CDR3 nucleotides read TGTGCCAGCAGCCGAGTTTCCTGGACTAGCGGGATTGATGAGCAGTTCTTC. This sequence encodes CASSRVSWTSGIDEQFF.

The chain uses TRBV4-1 and TRBJ1-3; unclear D gene. This CDR3 region has 16 residues. Germline values: CDR1 MGHRA, CDR2 YSYEKL. V shed 0 bases and J shed 8 bases, with 17 bases lying between them. The CDR3 bases are TGCGCCAGCAGCCAAGATCGGGTGCAGAGCCTTGACACCATATATTTT. Translated, it gives CASSQDRVQSLDTIYF.

The CDR3 sequence is CASRTNRNQPQHF. In DNA, the CDR3 is TGTGCCAGTAGGACAAACCGCAATCAGCCCCAGCATTTT. V and J are TRBV19 and TRBJ1-5; D not resolved. The germline V gene encodes CDR1 LNHDA and CDR2 SQIVND (reference sequence). V was cut by 6 bases and J by 2 bases, with 8 bases left in between. This CDR3 comprises 13 residues.

The V call is TRBV5-1, the J call TRBJ2-7, with 7 positions matching TRBD2. The junction had 11 bases not matched to a gene; V was cut back by 2 bases and J by 6 bases. Germline-derived CDR1 and CDR2 are SGHRS and YFSETQ. The CDR3 is 15 residues long. DNA for the CDR3: TGCGCCAGCAGCTTTTTGGGACTAACAGACTCCGAGCAGTACTTC. Encoded protein: CASSFLGLTDSEQYF.

The chain employs TRBV27 and TRBJ2-2; 9 bases are shared with TRBD2. CDR1 is MNHEY, CDR2 SMNVEV, per germline (reference sequence). Losses at the gene ends were 5 bases for V and 0 bases for J; bases not matched to a gene: 4. This CDR3 is built from 16 residues. The CDR3 DNA reads TGTGCCAGCAGTCGGACTAGCGCCCCGAACACCGGGGAGCTGTTTTTT. Translated: CASSRTSAPNTGELFF.

V is TRBV5-1 and J is TRBJ1-1, with 8 bases identical to TRBD1. Germline V CDR1 and CDR2: SGHRS, YFSETQ. The CDR3 loop spans 14 amino acids. V gave up 7 bases and J gave up 2 bases; unmatched junction bases: 7. DNA of the CDR3: TGCGCCAGCCGACAGGGGCAGATAAACACTGAAGCTTTCTTT. This codes for CASRQGQINTEAFF.

The J gene is TRBJ2-5, the V gene TRBV25-1; perhaps TRBD1 as D (7 bases). The CDR3 sequence is 15 residues long. Trimming cost V 5 bases and J 2 bases, with 15 bases left between them. Germline V gene data show CDR1 as MGHDK and CDR2 as SYGVNS. In nucleotides, the CDR3 is TGTGCCAGCAGTTGGACAGGAGGGCCTCAAGAGACCCAGTACTTC. As protein: CASSWTGGPQETQYF.

The CDR3 here is CASSPLRAETEAFF. The DNA of the CDR3 is TGTGCCAGCTCACCCTTGAGGGCCGAGACTGAAGCTTTCTTT. V usage is TRBV18 and J usage is TRBJ1-1; unclear D gene. CDR1 KGHSH and CDR2 LQKENI come from the germline V gene. The V end lost 3 bases, the J end lost 5 bases, and 13 bases lay between the germline ends. This CDR3 has 14 residues.

DNA for the CDR3: TGTGCCAGCAGCTTATCTACTAGCGGGAGCACAGATACGCAGTATTTT. This encodes CASSLSTSGSTDTQYF. The chain carries TRBV7-8 and TRBJ2-3; TRBD2 matches 9 bases. The CDR3 consists of 16 residues. CDR1 and CDR2 from the germline V gene are SGHVS and FQNEAQ. The J segment lost 0 bases and the V segment lost 2 bases, leaving 3 bases of the junction unmatched.

This clone was counted a single time. V is TRBV27 and J is TRBJ2-3; no reliable D call. This CDR3 is built from 14 residues. V lost 3 bases and J 2 bases, leaving 9 bases between the germline ends. Germline lookup yields CDR1 MNHEY and CDR2 SMNVEV (reference sequence). CDR3 coding DNA: TGTGCCAGCAGTTTCAGGCAAAACACAGATACGCAGTATTTT. Amino acids: CASSFRQNTDTQYF.

As DNA, the CDR3 is TGTGCCAGTAGCGTTGGCGGGAGGTTTCACGAGCAGTACTTC. Translating it yields CASSVGGRFHEQYF. The gene calls are TRBV19 and TRBJ2-7; 8 positions agree with TRBD2. J lost 5 bases, V lost 6 bases, and 9 bases had no gene match. The CDR3 loop spans 14 amino acids. Germline loops: CDR1 LNHDA, CDR2 SQIVND (reference sequence).

This chain connects TRBV29-1 to TRBJ2-1; 9 bases line up with TRBD2. The CDR3 is made up of 14 amino acids. The germline gives CDR1 SQVTM, CDR2 ANQGSEA. V was pared by 7 bases and J by 7 bases, with 11 bases of the junction left unmatched. As DNA, the CDR3 is TGCAGCGCCCACGGAGCGGGAGGACGGAATGAGCAGTTCTTC. This translates into CSAHGAGGRNEQFF.

The rearrangement uses TRBV21-1 and TRBJ1-2; TRBD1, the D gene given by the table, was not confirmed from the DNA. TRBV21-1 is termed a pseudogene. CDR3 length: 16 residues. The CDR3, as DNA: TGTGCCAGCAGCAAAGAGGAGAAGGGGCCTAACTATGGCTACACCTTC. This encodes CASSKEEKGPNYGYTF.

The chain has TRBV5-4 and TRBJ1-2, with no clear D. There are 14 residues in the CDR3. Germline lookup yields CDR1 SGHNT and CDR2 YYREEE (reference sequence). V lost 0 bases, J lost 0 bases, and 6 bases lay in between. The CDR3 DNA is TGTGCCAGCAGCTTGGGGAGTACTAACTATGGCTACACCTTC. Its protein is CASSLGSTNYGYTF. The full variable domain, rest sourced from reference TRBV5-4 and TRBJ1-2, is ETGVTQSPTHLIKTRGQQVTLRCSSQSGHNTVSWYQQALGQGPQFIFQYYREEENGRGNFPPRFSGLQFPNYSSELNVNALELDDSALYLCASSLGSTNYGYTFGSGTRLTVV.

The rearrangement uses TRBV5-1 and TRBJ2-7, with D maybe TRBD1 (6 bases). Germline assignment: CDR1 SGHRS and CDR2 YFSETQ. This CDR3 has 15 residues. Trimming removed 5 bases from V and 1 base from J, with 16 bases in between. CDR3 sequence: CASRELRGSSYEQYF. The DNA for the CDR3 is TGCGCCAGCAGAGAACTCAGGGGCTCGTCCTACGAGCAGTACTTC.

The J gene is TRBJ2-7, the V gene TRBV28, with 10 bases matching TRBD1. Germline trimming cut 6 bases from V and 5 bases from J; bases unmatched to any gene: 10. The germline V gene has CDR1 MDHEN and CDR2 SYDVKM. CDR3 length: 15 residues. The CDR3 DNA is TGTGCCAGCAGCCAAACCGGGACAGGGGTCCACGAGCAGTACTTC. It codes for CASSQTGTGVHEQYF. Using reference TRBV28 and TRBJ2-7 for the parts outside the CDR3, the full variable domain is DVKVTQSSRYLVKRTGEKVFLECVQDMDHENMFWYRQDPGLGLRLIYFSYDVKMKEKGDIPEGYSVSREKKERFSLILESASTNQTSMYLCASSQTGTGVHEQYFGPGTRLTVT.

This sequence joins TRBV28 and TRBJ1-5; D gene unclear. The germline V gene has CDR1 MDHEN and CDR2 SYDVKM. The CDR3 runs 14 residues. V was pared by 3 bases and J by 4 bases, with 10 bases between. This CDR3 is CASSFRVRNQPQHF. The CDR3 DNA is TGTGCCAGCAGTTTCCGGGTCCGAAATCAGCCCCAGCATTTT.

J is TRBJ2-2 and V is TRBV9; 7 bases are shared with TRBD2. The germline V gene has CDR1 SGDLS and CDR2 YYNGEE. This CDR3 region has 15 residues. V lost 0 bases to trimming and J lost 7 bases; unmatched junction nucleotides: 6. In DNA, the CDR3 is TGTGCCAGCAGCGTAGGGCCTAGCGGAGGCGGGGAGCTGTTTTTT. It encodes CASSVGPSGGGELFF.

The chain joins TRBV7-2 to TRBJ2-3; 9 bases line up with TRBD2. This CDR3 comprises 15 residues. Germline CDR1 is SGHTA and CDR2 is FQGNSA. J was trimmed by 0 bases and V by 5 bases; bases with no gene match: 3. The CDR3: CASSMLAGSTDTQYF. DNA of the CDR3: TGTGCCAGCAGCATGCTAGCGGGAAGCACAGATACGCAGTATTTT.

This clone has only one observation. The gene calls are TRBV15 and TRBJ2-3; no clear D. V was clipped by 0 bases and J by 5 bases, with 6 bases between them. In germline, CDR1 is LNHNV, CDR2 YYDKDF (reference sequence). CDR3 length: 13 residues. CDR3 bases: TGTGCCACCAGCAGAGATTTCGTAGATACGCAGTATTTT. It specifies CATSRDFVDTQYF.

This clone has just a few counts. The chain uses TRBV6-1 and TRBJ2-7, with no clear D. Germline CDR1 MNHNS, CDR2 SASEGT. V lost 8 bases and J 2 bases, leaving 4 bases between the germline ends. The CDR3 consists of 10 residues. CDR3 residues: CASAAYEQYF. In DNA, the CDR3 is TGTGCCAGCGCAGCCTACGAGCAGTACTTC.